This paragraph reports one TCR beta chain. The target antigen is unknown. With 60 Vbeta and 13 Jbeta primers, the PCR was carried out. Assay: immunoSEQ multiplex PCR; the TCRdb copy retains only in-frame clones and omits some. Of 99,000 or so clones in the sample, less than 80% are singletons; the top ten hold 1.3%. These data belong to a study of cytomegalovirus exposure and HLA in healthy donors. Overall study: Falling in the Caucasian-associated ancestry cluster were 81% of under 450 genotyped donors. Study conclusions and caveats: Later work found most CMV-associated TCR beta chains apparently HLA-restricted. As immune exposure information, only CMV serostatus was available.

Germline V lookup: CDR1 SGHTA, CDR2 FQGNSA. V was clipped by 0 bases and J by 6 bases; unmatched bases: 7. CDR3 length: 17 residues. Sequencing was performed on PBMCs. The chain recombines TRBV7-2 with TRBJ2-1, with 11 bases that match TRBD2. The source is a man aged 30 to 45 in good health and CMV-seronegative. The CDR3 region has the DNA TGTGCCAGCAGCTTAGCCACAACTAGCGGGAGTTTCAATGAGCAGTTCTTC. Amino acids: CASSLATTSGSFNEQFF.